This TCR beta chain was obtained from a study of T cells in Graves' hyperthyroidism and ophthalmopathy. General study results and limits: In blood, most of the thyroid clonotypes expanded above 0.001 were also present.

This clonotype has a handful of counts. Its antigen is unidentified. The CDR3 spans 14 residues. V was trimmed by 2 bases and J by 2 bases, leaving 10 bases between them. Germline CDR1 and CDR2: SGHRS and YFSETQ. Disease duration was under 3 months in the ophthalmopathy patients, who also had a Clinical Activity Score of at least 3 and a NOSPECS grade of at least 4. Amplification targeted TCR beta CDR3 regions from RNA transcripts. First-round RT-PCR targeting the TCR CDR3 was performed with the HTBI primer set. TCRdb analysed the multiplex PCR reads with MiXCR anew, one entry per CDR3 protein. The table includes some 490,000 distinct CDR3 sequences, roughly 22% detected once.

The J gene is TRBJ2-5, the V gene TRBV5-1; D ambiguous. The specimen was blood. The TCR comes from a woman aged 70-85 years with Graves' ophthalmopathy. The CDR3 DNA is TGCGCCAGCAGCTTTCAGAACCAACAAGAGACCCAGTACTTC. It codes for CASSFQNQQETQYF.